This T cell receptor (beta chain) was identified in a study of blood T cell dynamics during melanoma immunotherapy. Study in general: Patients with metastatic melanoma got pembrolizumab or nivolumab-ipilimumab as first-line care.

This sample's time point: pre-treatment baseline. One draw preceded checkpoint blockade; another followed its first cycle at week 3. Apart from a couple of fast progressors, RECIST 1.1 response was judged 12 weeks post-infusion. Trimming removed 5 bases at V and 4 bases at J, with 41 bases between. CDR3 length: 23 residues. Germline assignment: CDR1 WNHNN and CDR2 SYGVQD (reference sequence). All DNA from each sorted CD8+ subset was loaded. Clones were read by immunoSEQ multiplex PCR, and TCRdb kept only the in-frame ones, dropping some. The sample shows 150 or so clones, 80% to 90% of them seen only once.

V gene TRBV10-1 combines with J gene TRBJ1-2; D call uncertain. This specimen consisted of naive CD8+ T cells from blood, obtained from a patient treated with checkpoint blockade. The clonotype originates from a human donor with melanoma. CDR3 bases: TGCGCCAGCAGTTGTAACGCAAGATCGCGAAAGACCTATGGATCGCGAAAGACCTATGGCTACACCTTC. Protein product: CASSCNARSRKTYGSRKTYGYTF.